There are many counts of the clone carrying this T cell receptor (beta chain). The data originate from a study of T cells in Graves' hyperthyroidism and ophthalmopathy. Patients with uncontrolled infections, other autoimmune diseases, pregnancy or lactation were excluded. There were TCR beta CDR3 regions amplified from RNA transcripts. A set of HTBI primers served as the primers for a first-round RT-PCR of the TCR CDR3. TCRdb re-called the multiplex PCR reads with MiXCR, one entry per CDR3 protein. The data hold 500,000 to 750,000 distinct CDR3 sequences, with more than 13% observed a single time. The V and J ends lost 5 bases and 0 bases respectively, with 8 bases between them. CDR1 GTSNPN and CDR2 SVGIG come from the germline V gene (reference sequence). This CDR3 is built from 12 residues.

The chain uses TRBV30 and TRBJ2-7, with unresolved D. What was sequenced was blood. The TCR originated in a woman aged 18 to 35 with Graves' ophthalmopathy. The CDR3 spells CAWGHSSYEQYF. CDR3 coding DNA: TGTGCCTGGGGCCACAGCTCCTACGAGCAGTACTTC. Combining the CDR3 with reference TRBV30 and TRBJ2-7 gives the whole variable domain SQTIHQWPATLVQPVGSPLSLECTVEGTSNPNLYWYRQAAGRGLQLLFYSVGIGQISSEVPQNLSASRPQDRQFILSSKKLLLSDSGFYLCAWGHSSYEQYFGPGTRLTVT.